The entry that follows covers one TCR beta chain sequence. This clonotype was recorded at least ten times. Which antigen it targets is not known. No much larger clone is present one base from it, and per-base qualities are unavailable. The CDR3 contains 14 residues, cysteine and phenylalanine counted. Only the CDR3 portion is preserved as DNA: 42 bases, with reading frame beginning at the first base. Via the germline V gene, CDR1 is SQVTM and CDR2 ANQGSEA. V lost 6 bases and J lost 3 bases, and the count of bases not matched to a germline gene is 7. The data derive from a study of response to subunit inactivated influenza vaccine listed by TCRdb under 2018. Regarding the complete study: Deep quantitative T cell receptor repertoire profiling was used in the study to track responses to a trivalent subunit inactivated influenza vaccine.

General findings and caveats noted by the study authors: It was suggested by the authors that each seasonal influenza vaccination may recruit only a limited number of new T cells.

Library preparation used RT-PCR. Sequencing took place on an Illumina HiSeq 2500. TCRdb applied fastp at Q25 and MiXCR to the public reads, then kept only in-frame beta chains. One record per CDR3 amino acid sequence lists the most common genes and DNA. This sample has about 570,000 distinct CDR3 sequences in its table, and 11% of those were observed once. In total, the top ten clones hold 11% of the sample. These data also formed part of another study, on T cells expressing NK-cell markers. That second publication adds: The TCR beta cDNA libraries were made using 5'RACE template switching, a step that added both a universal primer site and unique molecular identifiers. In sorted CD3+CD56+NKG2C+, CD3+CD56+NKG2C- and CD3+CD56-NKG2C+ T-cell subsets from about eight donors, TCR beta-chain repertoires were profiled. Among the eight sequenced donors, seven were HCMV-seropositive and one was HCMV-seronegative. To restrict sorting to alphabetaTCR-expressing T cells, an anti-gammadeltaTCR antibody was added in several experiments. In six donors, the dominant CD3+CD56+NKG2C+ clonotypes were found to rank among the top 10 CD8+ clonotypes and to make up about 1.0-7.0% of CD8+ T cells. Those dominant clonotypes were again the most abundant among CD3+CD56-NKG2C+ cells in several donors, at roughly 28.3-65%. Whether the expanded NKG2C-expressing T cell clones were specific for HCMV antigens was left unclear. Randomly selected healthy volunteers, three men and five women, were used as the eight sequenced donors. HCMV-specific IgG was detected in serum with a commercial ELISA kit to determine HCMV serostatus. Peripheral blood mononuclear cells were isolated from blood by Ficoll density gradient centrifugation. Bulk peripheral blood T-cell repertoires were additionally sequenced from unsorted PBMC for six donors. Synthesis of cDNA was primed from the TCR beta constant segment and was followed by two consecutive PCR amplification steps. Illumina HiSeq 2000/2500, MiSeq or NextSeq was used to sequence libraries as 2 x 150 bp reads. Reads were demultiplexed and grouped by UMI with MIGEC, and clonotypes were assembled and quantified with MiTCR. Only TCR cDNA sequences supported by at least two reads were kept to exclude erroneous sequences. The tcR package was used for downstream repertoire analysis, and clonotypes were matched across fractions by CDR3 nucleotide sequence plus V segment. Antigen specificity was annotated against VDJdb with VDJmatch, allowing one amino acid substitution in CDR3.

The sequence was collected from a man in his forties or fifties who received an inactivated influenza vaccine. Donor details come from another sample of the same person, matched by shared clones. Sequenced material: PBMCs from blood, taken on the day of vaccination. Recombination linked TRBV29-1 to TRBJ2-5, and 10 bases in between align with TRBD1. The DNA sequence is as follows: TGCAGCGTCAATCCCGGGACAGGGGAAGAGACCCAGTACTTC. It translates to CSVNPGTGEETQYF. The full variable domain, with segments outside the CDR3 supplied by the reference TRBV29-1 and TRBJ2-5 proteins, appears as SAVISQKPSRDICQRGTSLTIQCQVDSQVTMMFWYRQQPGQSLTLIATANQGSEATYESGFVIDKFPISRPNLTFSTLTVSNMSPEDSSIYLCSVNPGTGEETQYFGPGTRLLVL.